Included here is one TCR beta chain sequence, with context. The antigen remains undetermined. The assay was immunoSEQ multiplex PCR, and TCRdb's table has in-frame clones only and misses some. The sample carries around 15,000 clones, more than 80% recorded once. As to time point: baseline, week 1 (first vaccination visit). Described treatment: pre-vaccination baseline after standard-of-care therapy. Newly diagnosed WHO grade 3 or 4 IDH1-mutant, ATRX-lost astrocytomas were identified in the donors. The sample comes from a study of a mutant IDH1 vaccine in newly diagnosed glioma. At the level of the study: The treated group averaged 40.4 years old and was roughly 62% male, roughly 40% female. Previous treatment comprised radiotherapy, temozolomide, or both, mostly both.

The study's findings and limits: Vaccine-induced immune responses were detected in around 93% of patients.

This CDR3 region has 15 residues. Germline V gives CDR1 MNHNS, CDR2 SASEGT. Losses at the gene ends were 4 bases for V and 7 bases for J; bases not matched to a gene: 8. The chain joins TRBV6-1 to TRBJ1-5; TRBD1 matches 9 bases. This sequence was found in a woman in her thirties or forties with glioma. Some clones in this sample may be carry-over from other donors' samples. The sequencing used PBMCs, collected from a glioma patient treated with radiotherapy, temozolomide or both. The DNA for the CDR3 is TGTGCCAGCAGTGGCGGGACAGGGCTGGGACAGCCCCAGCATTTT. Translated: CASSGGTGLGQPQHF.